These T cell receptor beta chains were read from a single sample in a study of shared clonotypes between healthy human individuals. Produced via immunoSEQ multiplex PCR; TCRdb's table is partial and in-frame only. This sample has approximately 700,000 clones; around 78% occur once, and the top ten carry under 2%. Sequenced input: memory CD4+ T cells sorted from blood. Receptor source: a woman aged 25 to 39 in good health. CDR3s include the opening cysteine and the closing phenylalanine or tryptophan. A D gene is named only where the DNA matches it firmly. Not all rows give a size; the values are once, few, many and, for expanded clones, a class.

j_call	clone_size	d_call	v_call	cdr3_aa	cdr3_nt
TRBJ2-3	few	NA	TRBV11-3	CASSTSGGSDTQYF	TGTGCCAGCAGCACCTCGGGGGGCTCAGATACGCAGTATTTT
TRBJ2-2	NA	NA	TRBV5-1	CASRNRSDTGELFF	TGCGCCAGCAGAAATCGCTCTGACACCGGGGAGCTGTTTTTT
TRBJ1-4	NA	TRBD1	TRBV6-6	CASTLLPGTGSKLFF	TGTGCCAGCACCCTTCTACCCGGGACAGGGAGTAAACTGTTTTTT
TRBJ1-4	NA	TRBD1	TRBV11-2	CASSSGQGNEKLFF	TGTGCCAGCAGCTCGGGACAGGGGAATGAAAAACTGTTTTTT
TRBJ1-1	NA	NA	TRBV6-1	CASSEDWDPGKGEAFF	TGTGCCAGCAGTGAAGACTGGGACCCAGGAAAGGGTGAAGCTTTCTTT
TRBJ1-1	NA	TRBD1	TRBV7-9	CASSSRSGTGMNPGEAFF	TGTGCCAGCAGCTCGCGGTCGGGGACAGGGATGAACCCCGGTGAAGCTTTCTTT
TRBJ2-1	NA	NA	TRBV30	CAWSRLVNNEQFF	TGTGCCTGGAGTCGACTAGTGAACAATGAGCAGTTCTTC
TRBJ1-5	NA	NA	TRBV21-1	CASSPGGSSNGPQHF	TGTGCCAGCAGCCCAGGTGGCAGCTCCAATGGGCCCCAGCATTTT
TRBJ2-3	NA	TRBD2	TRBV4-1	CASSLGTSGFMDTQYF	TGCGCCAGCAGCCTCGGGACTAGCGGGTTTATGGATACGCAGTATTTT
TRBJ2-6	many	NA	TRBV5-1	CASSPFVARPGVSGANVLTF	TGCGCCAGCAGCCCATTCGTGGCCCGACCGGGGGTCTCTGGGGCCAACGTCCTGACTTTC
TRBJ1-5	many	TRBD1	TRBV2	CASSWTGPEPQHF	TGTGCCAGCAGCTGGACAGGGCCGGAGCCCCAGCATTTT
TRBJ2-5	NA	NA	TRBV5-1	CASSLAGRSQETQYF	TGCGCCAGCAGCTTGGCGGGCAGGTCCCAAGAGACCCAGTACTTC
TRBJ2-5	once	TRBD2	TRBV7-2	CASSRDYAVETQYF	TGTGCCAGCAGCCGGGACTACGCCGTGGAGACCCAGTACTTC
TRBJ2-1	once	TRBD2	TRBV11-2	CASTLPSGRMKIGNEQFF	TGTGCCAGCACCCTTCCTAGCGGGAGGATGAAGATAGGCAATGAGCAGTTCTTC
TRBJ2-7	many	TRBD1	TRBV6-5	CASSPLDRAPTLEYF	TGTGCCAGCAGCCCACTTGACAGGGCGCCAACGTTGGAGTACTTC
TRBJ2-7	NA	NA	TRBV2	CASSEGWGDEQYF	TGTGCCAGCAGTGAGGGGTGGGGAGACGAGCAGTACTTC
TRBJ1-4	NA	TRBD1	TRBV7-9	CASSLTGGGNEKLFF	TGTGCCAGCAGCTTGACAGGGGGAGGTAATGAAAAACTGTTTTTT
TRBJ2-4	NA	TRBD2	TRBV5-1	CASSGGLADSGNIQYF	TGCGCCAGCAGCGGGGGACTAGCGGACTCCGGAAACATTCAGTACTTC
TRBJ2-7	NA	TRBD2	TRBV5-8	CASSTGTSGSNEQYF	TGTGCCAGCAGCACGGGGACTAGCGGGAGTAACGAGCAGTACTTC
TRBJ2-7	NA	NA	TRBV4-1	CASSQVGAYEQYF	TGCGCCAGCAGCCAAGTAGGAGCCTACGAGCAGTACTTC
TRBJ2-7	NA	NA	TRBV28	CASSLSITRSSYEQYF	TGTGCCAGCAGTTTATCTATTACCCGCAGCTCCTACGAGCAGTACTTC
TRBJ2-1	NA	TRBD2	TRBV11-2	CASSAGGANEQFF	TGTGCCAGCAGCGCCGGGGGGGCCAATGAGCAGTTCTTC
TRBJ2-1	NA	TRBD2	TRBV5-1	CASTREGGYNEQFF	TGCGCCAGCACCCGGGAGGGAGGCTACAATGAGCAGTTCTTC
TRBJ1-5	NA	NA	TRBV29-1	CSVGQVNQPQHF	TGCAGCGTTGGACAGGTCAATCAGCCCCAGCATTTT
TRBJ2-5	NA	NA	TRBV7-6	CASSESPGLQETQYF	TGTGCCAGCAGCGAGAGCCCGGGCCTTCAAGAGACCCAGTACTTC
TRBJ2-2	NA	NA	TRBV19	CASSPQGFDTGELFF	TGTGCCAGTAGCCCGCAGGGCTTCGACACCGGGGAGCTGTTTTTT
TRBJ2-1	NA	NA	TRBV6-5	CASSSLGQYNEQFF	TGTGCCAGCAGTTCCCTCGGACAGTACAATGAGCAGTTCTTC
TRBJ2-7	few	TRBD2	TRBV7-8	CASSARTSGLSYEQYF	TGTGCCAGCAGCGCGAGGACTAGCGGACTCTCCTACGAGCAGTACTTC
TRBJ2-3	NA	TRBD2	TRBV5-5	CASSWTGTSENGDTQYF	TGTGCCAGCAGCTGGACCGGGACTAGCGAAAACGGAGATACGCAGTATTTT
TRBJ2-7	few	NA	TRBV6-5	CASSYSNQFGDEQYF	TGTGCCAGCAGTTACTCGAACCAGTTCGGGGACGAGCAGTACTTC
TRBJ2-5	NA	NA	TRBV19	CASSIAGGVGETQYF	TGTGCCAGTAGTATCGCCGGGGGCGTGGGGGAGACCCAGTACTTC
TRBJ1-1	NA	TRBD1	TRBV30	CAWSQGGGTEAFF	TGTGCCTGGAGTCAGGGGGGGGGAACTGAAGCTTTCTTT
TRBJ1-1	NA	TRBD1	TRBV27	CASSWTGGVTEAFF	TGTGCCAGCAGTTGGACAGGGGGTGTCACTGAAGCTTTCTTT
TRBJ2-2	NA	NA	TRBV7-3	CASSARVGELFF	TGTGCCAGCAGCGCTAGGGTCGGGGAGCTGTTTTTT
TRBJ1-6	NA	TRBD1	TRBV28	CASCPGGENSPLHF	TGTGCCAGCTGTCCAGGGGGCGAGAATTCACCCCTCCACTTT
TRBJ1-2	NA	TRBD1	TRBV2	CASSEAQTGPGGYTF	TGTGCCAGCAGTGAAGCCCAGACAGGGCCTGGGGGCTACACCTTC
TRBJ1-2	NA	TRBD1	TRBV6-1	CAGTFSDRVNGYTF	TGTGCCGGGACCTTCTCGGACAGGGTTAATGGCTACACCTTC
TRBJ2-2	NA	TRBD2	TRBV4-1	CASSQLLAGPPGTGELFF	TGCGCCAGCAGCCAACTACTAGCGGGACCGCCCGGCACCGGGGAGCTGTTTTTT
TRBJ2-1	NA	NA	TRBV10-3	CAISKNNEQFF	TGTGCCATCAGTAAGAACAATGAGCAGTTCTTC
TRBJ1-1	NA	NA	TRBV29-1	CSVVDRRTEAFF	TGCAGCGTCGTTGACAGGCGGACTGAAGCTTTCTTT